This T cell receptor beta chain appears in the sequencing data of a study of blood T cell repertoires in COVID-19. Study-level information: Italy, Spain and the United States were the sources of the convalescent and acute COVID-19 samples. Nucleic acid was either cDNA or gDNA, and it came from T cells, B-cell-depleted T cells, or PBMCs.

From germline, CDR1 is LNHDA and CDR2 SQIVND (reference sequence). The V end lost 0 bases, the J end lost 6 bases, and 17 bases lay between the germline ends. This CDR3 is 17 amino acids long. The assay was immunoSEQ multiplex PCR, and TCRdb's table has in-frame clones only and misses some. The sample records roughly 100,000 clones, 75% to 85% being singletons. The TCR was taken from a woman of 80 years or more with acute or convalescent COVID-19. The sample consisted of peripheral blood. The chain employs TRBV19 and TRBJ2-2, with a tentative D call TRBD1 (6 bases). The chain's CDR3 is CASSIEGALRGAGELFF. DNA for the CDR3: TGTGCCAGTAGTATAGAGGGGGCGCTCCGAGGGGCCGGGGAGCTGTTTTTT.